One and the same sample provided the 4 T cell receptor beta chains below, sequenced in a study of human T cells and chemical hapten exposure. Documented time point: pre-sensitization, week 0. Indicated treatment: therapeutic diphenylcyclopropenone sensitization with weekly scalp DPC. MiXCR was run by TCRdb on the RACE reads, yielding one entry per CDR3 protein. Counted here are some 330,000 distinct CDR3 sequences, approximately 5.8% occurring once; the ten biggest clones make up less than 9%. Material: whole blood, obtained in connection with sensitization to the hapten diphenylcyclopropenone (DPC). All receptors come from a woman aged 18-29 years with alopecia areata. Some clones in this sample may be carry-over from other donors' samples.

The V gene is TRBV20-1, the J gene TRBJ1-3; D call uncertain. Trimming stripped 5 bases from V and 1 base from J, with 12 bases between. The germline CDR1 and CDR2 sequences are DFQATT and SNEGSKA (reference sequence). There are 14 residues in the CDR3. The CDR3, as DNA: TGCAGTGCTGCGCAGTCGAGTTCTGGAAACACCATATATTTT. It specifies CSAAQSSSGNTIYF.

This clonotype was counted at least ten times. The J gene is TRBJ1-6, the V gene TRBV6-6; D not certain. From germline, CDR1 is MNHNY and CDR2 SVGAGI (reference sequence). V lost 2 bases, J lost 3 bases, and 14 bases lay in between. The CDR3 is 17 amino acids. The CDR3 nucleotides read TGTGCCAGCAGTTACCTAGGACGGTCGGGCTATAATTCACCCCTCCACTTT. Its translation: CASSYLGRSGYNSPLHF.

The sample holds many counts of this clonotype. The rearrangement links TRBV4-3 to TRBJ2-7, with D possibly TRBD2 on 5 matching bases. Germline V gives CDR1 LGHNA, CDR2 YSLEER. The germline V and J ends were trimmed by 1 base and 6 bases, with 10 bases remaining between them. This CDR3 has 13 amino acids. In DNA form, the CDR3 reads TGCGCCAGCAGCCAAGGGTCGGGGTCCGAGCAGTACTTC. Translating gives CASSQGSGSEQYF.

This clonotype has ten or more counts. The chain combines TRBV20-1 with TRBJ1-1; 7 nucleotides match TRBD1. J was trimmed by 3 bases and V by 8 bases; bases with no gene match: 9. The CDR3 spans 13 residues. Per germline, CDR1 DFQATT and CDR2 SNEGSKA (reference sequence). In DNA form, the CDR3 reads TGCAGTCCATCCCCAGGGGGGGACACTGAAGCTTTCTTT. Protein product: CSPSPGGDTEAFF.